This T cell receptor beta chain was recovered during a study of blood T cells in healthy people across ages. The authors ran a second PCR of about 7 to 11 cycles using a sample-barcoded 5' primer and a J-beta primer mix. Tagging of each cDNA molecule was performed by a template-switch adaptor with 12 random nucleotides. TCRdb processed the 5' RACE reads anew with MiXCR; each CDR3 protein has one entry. In the table there are some 780,000 distinct CDR3 sequences, around three fifths of which are singletons. Trimming took 2 bases from V and 6 from J; bases not matched to a gene: 15. From germline, CDR1 is MNHEY and CDR2 SMNVEV (reference sequence). There are 18 residues in the CDR3. This clonotype came up a few times. As yet, its antigen is unknown. Sample donors were healthy Caucasian individuals that came from Russia, aged 6 to 90. Findings of the study overall: Diversity of TCR beta per million T cells declined in a roughly linear way with age. Conclusively comparing naive with antigen-experienced cells was impossible with unsorted PBMCs.

Specimen: blood. This clonotype originated in a man in his forties in good health. J is TRBJ2-3 and V is TRBV27; 9 nucleotides line up with TRBD1. The CDR3 protein is CASSLVWTGQGIRDTQYF. Here the CDR3 DNA reads TGTGCCAGCAGTTTAGTCTGGACTGGACAGGGGATTAGGGATACGCAGTATTTT.